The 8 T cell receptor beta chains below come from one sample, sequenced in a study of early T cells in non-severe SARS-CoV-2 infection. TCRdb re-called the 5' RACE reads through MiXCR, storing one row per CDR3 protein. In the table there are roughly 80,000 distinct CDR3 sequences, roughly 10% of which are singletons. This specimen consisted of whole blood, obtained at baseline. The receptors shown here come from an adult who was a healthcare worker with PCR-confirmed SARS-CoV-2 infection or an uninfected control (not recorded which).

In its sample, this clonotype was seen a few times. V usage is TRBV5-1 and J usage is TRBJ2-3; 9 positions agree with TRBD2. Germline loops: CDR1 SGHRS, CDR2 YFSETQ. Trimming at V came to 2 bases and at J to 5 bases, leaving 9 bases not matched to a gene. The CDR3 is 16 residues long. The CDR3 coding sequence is TGCGCCAGCAGCTTATCGGGGCTAGCGGGGAGAGATACGCAGTATTTT. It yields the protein CASSLSGLAGRDTQYF. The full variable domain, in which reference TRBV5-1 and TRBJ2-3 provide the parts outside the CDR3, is KAGVTQTPRYLIKTRGQQVTLSCSPISGHRSVSWYQQTPGQGLQFLFEYFSETQRNKGNFPGRFSGRQFSNSRSEMNVSTLELGDSALYLCASSLSGLAGRDTQYFGPGTRLTVL.

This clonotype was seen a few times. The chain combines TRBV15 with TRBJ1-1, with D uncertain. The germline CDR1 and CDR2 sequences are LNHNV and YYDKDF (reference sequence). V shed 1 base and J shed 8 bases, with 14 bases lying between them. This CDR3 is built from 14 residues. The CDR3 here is CATSRGNNRIEAFF. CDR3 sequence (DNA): TGTGCCACCAGCAGAGGCAATAACCGTATCGAAGCTTTCTTT.

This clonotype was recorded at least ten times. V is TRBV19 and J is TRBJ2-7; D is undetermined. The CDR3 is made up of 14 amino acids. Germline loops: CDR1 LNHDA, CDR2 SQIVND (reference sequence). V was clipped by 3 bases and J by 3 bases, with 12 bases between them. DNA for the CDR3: TGTGCCAGTAGTATCGGAGAACGGAACTACGAGCAGTACTTC. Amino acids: CASSIGERNYEQYF.

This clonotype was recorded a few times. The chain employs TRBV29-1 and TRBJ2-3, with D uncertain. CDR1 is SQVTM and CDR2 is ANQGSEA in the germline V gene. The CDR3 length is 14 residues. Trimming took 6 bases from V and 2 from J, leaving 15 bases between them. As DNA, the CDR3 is TGCAGCGTGGCAGCGTCGGGCGACACAGATACGCAGTATTTT. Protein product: CSVAASGDTDTQYF.

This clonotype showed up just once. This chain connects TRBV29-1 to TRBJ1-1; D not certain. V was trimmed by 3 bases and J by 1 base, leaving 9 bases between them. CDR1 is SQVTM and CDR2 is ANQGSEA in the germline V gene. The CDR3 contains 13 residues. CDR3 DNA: TGCAGCGTTGAGGGCACCCGGAACACTGAAGCTTTCTTT. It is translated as CSVEGTRNTEAFF. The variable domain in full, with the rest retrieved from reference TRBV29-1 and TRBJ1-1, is SAVISQKPSRDICQRGTSLTIQCQVDSQVTMMFWYRQQPGQSLTLIATANQGSEATYESGFVIDKFPISRPNLTFSTLTVSNMSPEDSSIYLCSVEGTRNTEAFFGQGTRLTVV.

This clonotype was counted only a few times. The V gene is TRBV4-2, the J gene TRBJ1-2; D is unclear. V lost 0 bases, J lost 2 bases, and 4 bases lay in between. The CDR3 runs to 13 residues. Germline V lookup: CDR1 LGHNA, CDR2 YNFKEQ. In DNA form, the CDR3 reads TGTGCCAGCAGCCAAGACGGGAACTATGGCTACACCTTC. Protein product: CASSQDGNYGYTF.

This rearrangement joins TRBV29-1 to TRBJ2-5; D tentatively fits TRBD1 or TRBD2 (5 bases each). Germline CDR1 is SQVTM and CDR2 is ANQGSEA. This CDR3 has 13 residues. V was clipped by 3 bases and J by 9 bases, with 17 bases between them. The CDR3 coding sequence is TGCAGCGTTGAGACAGCGGTGGAGGCGCCCCAGTACTTC. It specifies CSVETAVEAPQYF.

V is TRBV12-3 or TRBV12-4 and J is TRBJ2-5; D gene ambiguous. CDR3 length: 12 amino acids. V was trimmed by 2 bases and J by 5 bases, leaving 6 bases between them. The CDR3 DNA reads TGTGCCAGCAGTTTAAAGGTTGAGACCCAGTACTTC. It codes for CASSLKVETQYF.